The 18 T cell receptor beta chains below all came from one sample that was sequenced in a study of blood T cell repertoires in COVID-19. Clones were read by immunoSEQ multiplex PCR, and TCRdb kept only the in-frame ones, dropping some. The sample consists of about 190,000 clones, more than 70% of them appearing once. Sequenced input: peripheral blood. Every receptor here comes from a woman aged 30 to 39 with acute or convalescent COVID-19.

A word on this clone: In the same sample, other DNA sequences code for this CDR3. The V call is TRBV19, the J call TRBJ1-5; no reliable D call. The CDR3 contains 13 residues. Germline CDR1 is LNHDA and CDR2 is SQIVND (reference sequence). V lost 6 bases and J 5 bases, leaving 11 bases between the germline ends. CDR3 coding DNA: TGTGCCAGTAGCACCGGGGTCTATCAGCCCCAGCATTTT. Its translation is CASSTGVYQPQHF. Variable domain in full (rest from reference TRBV19 and TRBJ1-5): DGGITQSPKYLFRKEGQNVTLSCEQNLNHDAMYWYRQDPGQGLRLIYYSQIVNDFQKGDIAEGYSVSREKKESFPLTVTSAQKNPTAFYLCASSTGVYQPQHFGDGTRLSIL.

The chain carries TRBV6-5 and TRBJ2-1; unclear D gene. This CDR3 contains 13 residues. Germline V gene lookup returns CDR1 MNHEY and CDR2 SVGAGI. Between the trimmed V and J ends, which lost 10 bases and 10 bases, there was a span of 20 bases. The CDR3 region has the DNA TGTGCCACCAAAATGGCCCTTCGTTGGGAGCAGTTCTTC. This gives the protein CATKMALRWEQFF.

The chain combines TRBV2 with TRBJ2-5, with 7 bases aligning to TRBD2. The germline gives CDR1 SNHLY, CDR2 FYNNEI. Trimming at V came to 4 bases and at J to 5 bases, leaving 1 base not matched to a gene. The CDR3 sequence is 12 residues long. CDR3 residues: CASSVGGETQYF. Written as DNA, the CDR3 is TGTGCCAGCAGTGTCGGGGGGGAGACCCAGTACTTC.

The chain employs TRBV30 and TRBJ2-3, with D maybe TRBD2 (6 bases). CDR1 is GTSNPN, CDR2 SVGIG, per germline (reference sequence). Trimming pared 7 bases from V and 5 bases from J, leaving 25 bases between. The CDR3 sequence is 16 residues long. The CDR3 region has the DNA TGTGCCTTCGCCGCCCCGGGACTCAGGGTCAAAGATACGCAGTATTTT. Its protein product is CAFAAPGLRVKDTQYF.

CDR3 bases: TGCGCCAGCAGCCAAGTGAACAGGGTGAATGGCTACACCTTC. Translating it yields CASSQVNRVNGYTF. The chain uses TRBV4-1 and TRBJ1-2; D may be TRBD1 (6 bases). Per germline, CDR1 MGHRA and CDR2 YSYEKL. V dropped 1 base and J dropped 6 bases, with 12 bases sitting between them. The CDR3 length is 14 residues.

This clone showed up just a few times. This rearrangement joins TRBV5-8 to TRBJ2-5; the D gene is possibly TRBD1 (5 bases). Trimming cost V 1 base and J 4 bases, with 5 bases left between them. CDR3 size: 12 residues. Germline CDR1 SGHTS, CDR2 YDEGEE. This CDR3 is CASSLTGETQYF. DNA of the CDR3: TGTGCCAGCAGCTTGACAGGAGAGACCCAGTACTTC. Using reference TRBV5-8 and TRBJ2-5 for the parts outside the CDR3, the full variable domain is EAGVTQSPTHLIKTRGQQATLRCSPISGHTSVYWYQQALGLGLQFLLWYDEGEERNRGNFPPRFSGRQFPNYSSELNVNALELEDSALYLCASSLTGETQYFGPGTRLLVL.

The chain uses TRBV9 and TRBJ2-1, with TRBD2 matching over 8 bases. The V and J ends lost 0 bases and 9 bases, in that order; junction bases with no gene match: 8. Germline V gives CDR1 SGDLS, CDR2 YYNGEE. The CDR3 spans 15 residues. The CDR3 loop reads CASSVVPAGVGEQFF. In nucleotides, the CDR3 is TGTGCCAGCAGCGTAGTTCCAGCGGGAGTGGGTGAGCAGTTCTTC.

The J gene is TRBJ1-5, the V gene TRBV30; perhaps TRBD1 as D (6 bases). Germline V lookup: CDR1 GTSNPN, CDR2 SVGIG (reference sequence). The CDR3 is 15 amino acids. V lost 4 bases and J lost 1, with 14 bases in between. DNA for the CDR3: TGTGCCTGGAATAGGGGGATTGGCAGCAATCAGCCCCAGCATTTT. As protein: CAWNRGIGSNQPQHF.

This clone has only one observation. The V gene is TRBV28, the J gene TRBJ2-1; D remains ambiguous. The CDR3 length is 11 residues. CDR1 MDHEN and CDR2 SYDVKM come from the germline V gene. The V end was cut by 6 bases, the J end by 7 bases, with 7 bases between. Written as DNA, the CDR3 is TGTGCCAGCAGCTTCCGGAATGAGCAGTTCTTC. Translation gives CASSFRNEQFF.

This chain connects TRBV4-1 to TRBJ2-7; the D gene is possibly TRBD2 (5 bases). Deletions cut 2 bases from V and 5 bases from J, with 10 bases between. The CDR3 totals 13 residues. Germline-derived CDR1 and CDR2 are MGHRA and YSYEKL. The CDR3 DNA reads TGCGCCAGCAGCCAAAAAGAGGGTAACGAGCAGTACTTC. It yields the protein CASSQKEGNEQYF.

The rearrangement joins TRBV19 to TRBJ2-1; D might be TRBD2 (6 bases). The CDR3 runs 14 residues. Trimming took 7 bases from V and 0 from J, leaving 10 bases between them. Germline V gene lookup returns CDR1 LNHDA and CDR2 SQIVND (reference sequence). The CDR3 DNA reads as TGTGCCAGTATGGCGGGAAGCTCCTACAATGAGCAGTTCTTC. Protein sequence: CASMAGSSYNEQFF.

The chain recombines TRBV18 with TRBJ1-4; the D is unclear. CDR3 length: 14 amino acids. The germline CDR1 and CDR2 sequences are KGHSH and LQKENI. Trimming removed 5 bases from V and 0 bases from J, with 7 bases in between. CDR3 nucleotides: TGTGCCAGCTCATCTAGTGCAACTAATGAAAAACTGTTTTTT. Translating gives CASSSSATNEKLFF.

This sequence joins TRBV5-5 and TRBJ2-1; D is unclear. Germline V CDR1 and CDR2: SGHKS, YYEKEE (reference sequence). The V end lost 3 bases, the J end lost 0 bases, and 7 bases lay between the germline ends. This CDR3 contains 14 residues. CDR3 protein: CASSSISSYNEQFF. The CDR3 DNA follows: TGTGCCAGCAGCTCGATTAGCTCCTACAATGAGCAGTTCTTC.

CDR3 region: CAISDPSRAGVAETQYF. Here the CDR3 DNA reads TGTGCCATCAGTGATCCCAGCAGGGCGGGAGTGGCAGAGACCCAGTACTTC. The chain couples TRBV10-3 to TRBJ2-5; 7 positions match TRBD2. Germline CDR1 reads ENHRY; CDR2 reads SYGVKD. The V gene end was trimmed by 3 bases and the J gene end by 4 bases; junction bases not matched to a gene: 14. This CDR3 comprises 17 residues.

The chain links TRBV12-5 to TRBJ2-3; 14 bases match TRBD2. The junction had 5 bases not matched to a gene; V was cut back by 3 bases and J by 6 bases. The germline V gene encodes CDR1 LGHNT and CDR2 FRNRAP. The CDR3 totals 16 residues. The CDR3 here is CASGLMGLAGVDTQYF. Written as DNA, the CDR3 is TGTGCTAGTGGTTTAATGGGACTAGCGGGAGTGGATACGCAGTATTTT. Full variable domain (remainder filled in from reference TRBV12-5 and TRBJ2-3): DARVTQTPRHKVTEMGQEVTMRCQPILGHNTVFWYRQTMMQGLELLAYFRNRAPLDDSGMPKDRFSAEMPDATLATLKIQPSEPRDSAVYFCASGLMGLAGVDTQYFGPGTRLTVL.

The chain joins TRBV7-2 to TRBJ2-7, with a tentative D call TRBD2 (5 bases). V lost 6 bases and J 2 bases, leaving 17 bases between the germline ends. Germline assignment: CDR1 SGHTA and CDR2 FQGNSA. The CDR3 has 15 residues. The CDR3 protein is CASRPSLGRTYEQYF. The CDR3 DNA reads as TGTGCCAGCAGACCATCACTAGGAAGAACCTACGAGCAGTACTTC.

V usage is TRBV5-1 and J usage is TRBJ2-3; 7 bases fit TRBD2. The CDR3 totals 16 residues. V was clipped by 9 bases and J by 1 base; unmatched bases: 14. Germline loops: CDR1 SGHRS, CDR2 YFSETQ. The CDR3 nucleotides read TGCGCCACCTCCCCCACCGCGGCGGGGGGCACAGATACGCAGTATTTT. Its protein product is CATSPTAAGGTDTQYF.

The V gene is TRBV3-1 (or the pseudogene TRBV3-2), the J gene TRBJ2-2; perhaps TRBD2 as D (6 bases). The V and J ends lost 6 bases and 7 bases respectively, with 9 bases between them. The CDR3 is 12 amino acids. Germline lookup yields CDR1 LGHDT and CDR2 YNNKEL (reference sequence). CDR3 residues: CASRDYLGELFF. The CDR3 DNA reads as TGTGCCAGCAGGGACTATCTCGGGGAGCTGTTTTTT.